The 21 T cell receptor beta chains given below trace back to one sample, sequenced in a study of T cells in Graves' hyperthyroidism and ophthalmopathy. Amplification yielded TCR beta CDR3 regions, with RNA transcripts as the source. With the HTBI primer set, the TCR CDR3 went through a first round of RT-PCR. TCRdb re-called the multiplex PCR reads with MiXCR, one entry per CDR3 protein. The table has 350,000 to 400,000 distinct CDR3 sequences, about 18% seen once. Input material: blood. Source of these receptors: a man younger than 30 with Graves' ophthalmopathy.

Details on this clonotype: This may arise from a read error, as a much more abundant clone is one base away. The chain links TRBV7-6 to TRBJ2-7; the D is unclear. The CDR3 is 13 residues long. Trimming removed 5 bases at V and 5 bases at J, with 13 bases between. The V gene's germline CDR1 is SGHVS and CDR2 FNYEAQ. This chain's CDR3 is CASSPHRRHEQYF. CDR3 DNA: TGTGCCAGCAGCCCTCACAGACGCCACGAGCAGTACTTC.

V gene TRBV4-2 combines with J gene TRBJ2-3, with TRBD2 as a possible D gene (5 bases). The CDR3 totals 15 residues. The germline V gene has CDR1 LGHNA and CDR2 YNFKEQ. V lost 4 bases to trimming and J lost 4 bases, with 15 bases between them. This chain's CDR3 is CASSPVVARADTQYF. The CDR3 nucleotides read TGTGCCAGCAGCCCCGTGGTGGCGCGGGCAGATACGCAGTATTTT.

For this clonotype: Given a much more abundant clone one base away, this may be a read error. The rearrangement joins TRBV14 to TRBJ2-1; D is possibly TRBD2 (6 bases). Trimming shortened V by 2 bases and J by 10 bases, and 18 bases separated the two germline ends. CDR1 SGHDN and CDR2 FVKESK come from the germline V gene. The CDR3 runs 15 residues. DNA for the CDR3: TGTGCCAGCAGCCAACGGGGGACGGGTCCCTACGAGCAGTTCTTC. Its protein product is CASSQRGTGPYEQFF.

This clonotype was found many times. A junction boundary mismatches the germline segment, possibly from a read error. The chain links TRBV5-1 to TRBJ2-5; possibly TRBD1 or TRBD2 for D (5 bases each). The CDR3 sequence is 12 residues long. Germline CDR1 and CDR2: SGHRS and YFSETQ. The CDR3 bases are TGTGCCAGCAGCCTGGGGGAAGAGACCCAGTACTTC. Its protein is CASSLGEETQYF.

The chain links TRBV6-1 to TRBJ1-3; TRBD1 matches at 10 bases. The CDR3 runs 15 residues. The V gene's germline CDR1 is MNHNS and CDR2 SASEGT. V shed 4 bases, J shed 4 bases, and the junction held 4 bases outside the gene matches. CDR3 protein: CASSATGGVGNTIYF. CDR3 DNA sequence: TGTGCCAGCAGTGCGACAGGGGGCGTCGGAAACACCATATATTTT.

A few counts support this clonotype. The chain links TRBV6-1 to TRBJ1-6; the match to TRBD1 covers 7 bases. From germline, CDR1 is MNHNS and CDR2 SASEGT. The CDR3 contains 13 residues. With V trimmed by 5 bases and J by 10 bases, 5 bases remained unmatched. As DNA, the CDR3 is TGTGCCAGCAGTCGCGACAGGGCCTCACCCCTCCACTTT. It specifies CASSRDRASPLHF.

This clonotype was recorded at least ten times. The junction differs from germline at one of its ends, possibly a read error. The CDR3 sequence: CAISESNTGELFF. As DNA, the CDR3 is TGTGCCATCAGTGAGTCGAATACCGGGGAGCTGTTTTTT. The rearrangement links TRBV10-3 to TRBJ2-2; D is uncertain. Germline V CDR1 and CDR2: ENHRY, SYGVKD. The CDR3 is made up of 13 amino acids.

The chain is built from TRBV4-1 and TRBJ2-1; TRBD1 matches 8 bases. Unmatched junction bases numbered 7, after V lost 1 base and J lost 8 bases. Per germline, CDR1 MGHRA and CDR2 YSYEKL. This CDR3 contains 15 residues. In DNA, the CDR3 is TGCGCCAGCAGCCAAGTGAAGGACAGGGTTGATGAGCAGTTCTTC. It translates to CASSQVKDRVDEQFF.

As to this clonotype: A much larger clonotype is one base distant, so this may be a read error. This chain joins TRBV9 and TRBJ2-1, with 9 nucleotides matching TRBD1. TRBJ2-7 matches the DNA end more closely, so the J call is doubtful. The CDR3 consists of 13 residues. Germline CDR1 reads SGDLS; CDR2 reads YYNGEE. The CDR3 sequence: CASGTGRYNEQYF. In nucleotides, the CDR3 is TGTGCCTCCGGGACAGGGAGGTACAATGAGCAGTACTTC.

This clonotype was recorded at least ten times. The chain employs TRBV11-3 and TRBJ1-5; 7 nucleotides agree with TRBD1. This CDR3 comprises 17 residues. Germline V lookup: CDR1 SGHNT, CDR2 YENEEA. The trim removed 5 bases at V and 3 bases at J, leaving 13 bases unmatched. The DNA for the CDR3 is TGTGCCAGCAGCCCCCAAGGGGGGACAGAAGACAATCAGCCCCAGCATTTT. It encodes CASSPQGGTEDNQPQHF.

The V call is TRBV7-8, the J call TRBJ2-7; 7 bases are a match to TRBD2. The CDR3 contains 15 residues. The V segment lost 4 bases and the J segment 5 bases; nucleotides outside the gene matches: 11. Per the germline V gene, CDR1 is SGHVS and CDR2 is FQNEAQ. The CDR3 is CASSSLGGTLDEQYF. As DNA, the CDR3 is TGTGCCAGCAGCTCTCTGGGGGGGACCTTGGACGAGCAGTACTTC.

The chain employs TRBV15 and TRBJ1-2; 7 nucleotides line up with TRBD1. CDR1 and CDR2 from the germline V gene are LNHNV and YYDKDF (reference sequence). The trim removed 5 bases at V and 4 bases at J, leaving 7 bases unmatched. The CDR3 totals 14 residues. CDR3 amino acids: CATSLVQGGYGYTF. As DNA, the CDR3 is TGTGCCACCAGCTTAGTTCAGGGGGGCTATGGCTACACCTTC.

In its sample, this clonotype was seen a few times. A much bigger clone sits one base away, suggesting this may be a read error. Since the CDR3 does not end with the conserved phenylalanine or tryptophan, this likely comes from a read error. As DNA, the CDR3 is TGCGCCAGCAGCTTGGGGTACTCGGGACACCCGGGGACTGAAGCTTTCCTT. Its translation: CASSLGYSGHPGTEAFL. The gene calls are TRBV5-1 and TRBJ1-1; tentatively, D is TRBD1 (6 bases). The CDR3 sequence is 17 residues long. Germline-derived CDR1 and CDR2 are SGHRS and YFSETQ. Trimming removed 0 bases from V and 5 bases from J, with 20 bases in between.

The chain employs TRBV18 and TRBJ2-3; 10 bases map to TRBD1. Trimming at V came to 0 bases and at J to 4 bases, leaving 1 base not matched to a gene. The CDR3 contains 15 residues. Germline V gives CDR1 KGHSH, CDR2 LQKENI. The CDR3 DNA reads TGTGCCAGCTCACCACCAGGACAGGGGGCAGATACGCAGTATTTT. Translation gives CASSPPGQGADTQYF.

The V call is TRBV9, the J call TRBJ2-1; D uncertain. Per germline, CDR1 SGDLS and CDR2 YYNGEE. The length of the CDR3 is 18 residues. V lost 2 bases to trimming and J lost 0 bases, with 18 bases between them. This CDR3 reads CASSVQAIGALSYNEQFF. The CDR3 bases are TGTGCCAGCAGCGTTCAGGCTATAGGAGCACTCTCCTACAATGAGCAGTTCTTC.

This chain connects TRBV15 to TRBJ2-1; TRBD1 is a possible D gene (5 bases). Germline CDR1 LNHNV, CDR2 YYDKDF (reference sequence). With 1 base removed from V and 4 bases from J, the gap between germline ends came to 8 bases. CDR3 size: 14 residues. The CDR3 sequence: CATSRGQFYNEQFF. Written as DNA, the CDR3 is TGTGCCACCAGCAGAGGACAGTTTTACAATGAGCAGTTCTTC.

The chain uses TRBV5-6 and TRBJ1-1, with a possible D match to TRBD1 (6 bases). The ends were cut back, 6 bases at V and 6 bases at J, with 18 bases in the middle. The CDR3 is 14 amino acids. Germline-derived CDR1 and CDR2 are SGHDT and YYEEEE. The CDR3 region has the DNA TGTGCCAGCACCTGGGGGCAGGGGAGCGCTGAAGCTTTCTTT. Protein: CASTWGQGSAEAFF.

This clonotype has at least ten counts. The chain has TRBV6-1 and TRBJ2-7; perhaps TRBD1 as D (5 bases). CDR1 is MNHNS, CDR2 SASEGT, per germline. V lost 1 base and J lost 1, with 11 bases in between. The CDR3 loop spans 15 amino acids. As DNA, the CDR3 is TGTGCCAGCAGTGAAGAACGGACACCTTCCTACGAGCAGTACTTC. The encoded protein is CASSEERTPSYEQYF.

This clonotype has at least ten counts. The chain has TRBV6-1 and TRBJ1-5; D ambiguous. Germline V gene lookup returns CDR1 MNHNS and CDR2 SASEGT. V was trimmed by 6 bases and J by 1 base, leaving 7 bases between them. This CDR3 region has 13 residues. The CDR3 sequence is CASSSNSNQPQHF. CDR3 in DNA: TGTGCCAGCAGCTCAAACAGCAATCAGCCCCAGCATTTT.

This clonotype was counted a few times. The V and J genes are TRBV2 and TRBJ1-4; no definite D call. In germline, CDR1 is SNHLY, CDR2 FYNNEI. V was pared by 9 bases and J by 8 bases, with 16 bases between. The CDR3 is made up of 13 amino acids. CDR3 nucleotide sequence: TGTGCCAGTCTTTCCGGTAATTGGGAAAAACTGTTTTTT. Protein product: CASLSGNWEKLFF.

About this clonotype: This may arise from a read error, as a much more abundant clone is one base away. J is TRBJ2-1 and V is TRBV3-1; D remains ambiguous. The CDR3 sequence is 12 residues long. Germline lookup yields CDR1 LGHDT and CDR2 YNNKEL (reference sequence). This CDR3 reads CVSSQVSSEQFF. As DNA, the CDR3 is TGTGTCAGCAGCCAAGTCTCGAGTGAGCAGTTCTTC.